This TCR beta chain was recovered during a study of blood T cells in healthy people across ages (dated by TCRdb to between 2014 and 2016). For the wider study: Template switching captured roughly one uniquely barcoded TCR beta cDNA molecule per two T cells in model experiments. The study measured age-related changes in TCR beta repertoire diversity using deep sequencing normalized with unique cDNA molecular identifiers. Two additional independent replicas of 1 million unique cDNA reads from the same blood draw were analyzed for two donors (one aged 18 to 30 and one aged 80 or older). Four age groups were formed from the donors: young (average 16 years), middle-aged (just under 40), aged (more than 55) and long-lived (more than 75).

The CDR3 numbers 13 residues from cysteine through phenylalanine. The only DNA kept is the CDR3, 39 bases in frame from the first base. The junction shows trimming of 7 bases on V and 3 bases on J, and the gene matches do not reach 5 bases of it. From the germline V gene (reference sequence), CDR1 is PRHDT and CDR2 is FYEKMQ. Points the paper makes about the study in general: Donor CMV infection status was unknown, potentially confounding age-related changes in expanded clonotypes. Since profiling was done on bulk unsorted PBMCs, naive and antigen-experienced compartments could not be conclusively compared. The percentage of naive T cells measured by flow cytometry correlated strongly with observed TCR beta diversity. Estimates of total diversity based on one million sequenced T cells were regarded as lower bounds and as underestimates. As age increased, observed TCR beta diversity per million T cells dropped in a roughly linear way, and a significant reduction was already evident by age approximately 40. Compared with the aged group, the long-lived group had more naive CD4+ T cells, fewer expanded clones and increased TCR diversity, a pattern suggesting age selection.

The donors were under 40 Caucasian individuals from Russia, aged roughly 6 to 90 years, who were systemically healthy. Each donor gave approximately 9.4 milliliters of peripheral blood, drawn into EDTA-treated Vacutainer tubes. PBMCs were isolated by Ficoll-Paque density-gradient centrifugation, with at least 6 million obtained per sample. Trizol reagent was used to extract total RNA from PBMCs, with at least 6 micrograms per sample. Naive CD45RAhigh/CD27high T cell percentages were measured by flow cytometry on a PBMC aliquot from every donor. The library was made by 5' RACE. For sequencing, an Illumina HiSeq 2500 was employed. The second PCR ran for about 6 to 11 cycles and used a J-beta primer mix along with a sample-barcoded 5' primer. A template-switch 5' adaptor carrying 12 random nucleotides introduced a unique molecular identifier onto each TCR beta cDNA molecule. Each sample yielded at least 3 million CDR3-containing paired-end reads. First-strand cDNA synthesis was performed from all RNA using the Mint cDNA synthesis kit, with priming by a TRBC-specific oligonucleotide. Following uracil-DNA glycosylase treatment, a first 18-cycle PCR with universal primers M1SS and BC2_uni_R was performed on all cDNA. As for the authors' bioinformatics: For normalization, 1 million high-quality reads were randomly selected from each sample, with every read carrying a distinct molecular identifier. Instead of being binned into consensus sequences, reads with shared molecular identifiers were discarded. MiTCR, with a Q25 quality threshold and the strictest error-elimination algorithm, was used for CDR3 identification, clonotype clustering and error correction. A nonparametric unseen species model with Euler transformation was used to estimate lower-bound total TCR beta diversity. Starting from the raw public reads, TCRdb applied fastp trimming at Q25, assembled clones with MiXCR and retained in-frame beta chains. Entries are consolidated by CDR3 protein sequence, retaining the most common genes and DNA. TCRdb's processing, not the authors', yielded these V and J calls. For this sample there are about 930,000 distinct CDR3 sequences; almost 30% appear just once. The top ten clonotypes cover about 9.4% of the sample.

Of note for this clonotype: Its antigen is not yet known. Qualities for individual bases were not recorded, and no much larger clone is one base off.

This sample also appeared in a second study, on T cells of mothers and their children. The second source states: The donors were nine systemically healthy Caucasian individuals, made up of three mothers and their six children. cDNA synthesis consumed the entire amount of extracted RNA, loaded at around 1.5 ug RNA in each 15 ul reaction. In the second PCR, sample barcodes and 2-4 random nucleotides were introduced via the M1S primer. Over 8.5 million TCR beta CDR3 reads were obtained for each mother, and approximately 2.9 million reads were obtained for each child. TCR recombination output is similarly shaped by thymic selection in related and unrelated pairs, with a minor effect exerted by inherited differences. Related mother-child pairs always showed normalized repertoire overlap that was slightly higher than in unrelated mother-child pairs, though the difference was never significant. No persistent microchimeric T cell clones were detected, at a sensitivity of approximately 100 clones per million clonotypes. To look for features that set related mother-child pairs apart from unrelated individuals, the researchers ran deep NGS to compare the TCR beta repertoires of mothers and children. Mothers averaged about 37 +/- 4 years of age and children averaged about 10 +/- 4 years. After adapter ligation with NEBNext reagents, the libraries were sequenced on Illumina HiSeq 2000 with 100+100 nt paired-end reads. To prevent cross-contamination, the mother and child libraries were prepared a month apart and were sequenced in separate runs. For each donor, between roughly 500,000 and 2,300,000 distinct TCR beta clonotypes were identified. Naive TCR beta clonotypes were estimated from low-frequency clonotypes matched to each donor's FACS-determined naive share, without sorting.

The rearrangement joined TRBV13 to TRBJ1-1; the central 7 bases match TRBD1. Sample: blood. The sequence derives from a middle-aged woman in good health. Here the CDR3 is given as CASNRGSDTEAFF. The DNA sequence reads TGTGCCAGCAACAGGGGAAGCGACACTGAAGCTTTCTTT.